This entry features one T cell receptor beta chain sequence. Antigen unknown. Germline V gene sequence: CDR1 ENHRY, CDR2 SYGVKD. The CDR3 has 13 amino acids. Trimming took 7 bases from V and 3 from J, leaving 13 bases between them. This sample is part of a study of cytomegalovirus exposure and HLA in healthy donors. Study findings and constraints: The Asian-associated ancestry cluster reportedly had fewer N-insertions than the roughly 720-donor mean in a later analysis. HLA allele associations emerged for about 18,000 TCR beta sequences in a later analysis, at 0.05 false discovery rate.

PCR used 60 Vbeta primers and 13 Jbeta primers. Clones were sequenced by immunoSEQ multiplex PCR, and TCRdb holds only the in-frame ones, with some missing. This sample has about 110,000 clones, with around 83% found just once. The sample was PBMCs. The chain couples TRBV10-3 to TRBJ2-7, with TRBD2 as a possible D gene (6 bases). The clonotype comes from a young man in good health and CMV-seropositive. The CDR3 is CAINGPGVYEQYF. For the CDR3, the DNA is TGTGCCATCAATGGTCCGGGGGTCTACGAGCAGTACTTC.